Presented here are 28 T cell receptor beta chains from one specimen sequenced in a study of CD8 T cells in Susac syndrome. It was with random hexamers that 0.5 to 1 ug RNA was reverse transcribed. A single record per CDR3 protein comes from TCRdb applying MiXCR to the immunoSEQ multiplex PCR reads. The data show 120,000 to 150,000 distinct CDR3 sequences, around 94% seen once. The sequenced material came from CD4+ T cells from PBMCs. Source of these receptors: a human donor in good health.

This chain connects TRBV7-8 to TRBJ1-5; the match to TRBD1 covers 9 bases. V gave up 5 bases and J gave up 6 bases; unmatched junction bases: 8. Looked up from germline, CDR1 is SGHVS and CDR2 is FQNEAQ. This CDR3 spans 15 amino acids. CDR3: CASSPIGQGLQPQHF. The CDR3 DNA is TGTGCCAGCAGCCCAATCGGACAGGGGCTTCAGCCCCAGCATTTT.

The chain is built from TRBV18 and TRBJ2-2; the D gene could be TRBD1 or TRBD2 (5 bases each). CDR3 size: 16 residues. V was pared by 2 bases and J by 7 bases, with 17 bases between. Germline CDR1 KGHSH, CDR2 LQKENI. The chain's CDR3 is CASSPAMSPGSGELFF. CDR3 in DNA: TGTGCCAGCTCACCAGCGATGTCCCCAGGGAGCGGGGAGCTGTTTTTT.

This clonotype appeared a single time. The CDR3 protein is CASSYRLASGRNEETQYF. In nucleotides, the CDR3 is TGTGCCAGCAGTTACCGGCTGGCTAGCGGGAGGAATGAGGAGACCCAGTACTTC. The chain links TRBV6-5 to TRBJ2-5; 11 bases are a match to TRBD2. This CDR3 is built from 18 residues. Germline assignment: CDR1 MNHEY and CDR2 SVGAGI. V was pared by 2 bases and J by 5 bases, with 13 bases of the junction left unmatched.

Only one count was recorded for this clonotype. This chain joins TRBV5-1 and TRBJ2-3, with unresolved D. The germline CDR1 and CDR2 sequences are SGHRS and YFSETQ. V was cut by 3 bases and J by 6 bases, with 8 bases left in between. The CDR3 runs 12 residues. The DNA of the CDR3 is TGCGCCAGCAGCTGGTCGGCGGATACGCAGTATTTT. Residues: CASSWSADTQYF. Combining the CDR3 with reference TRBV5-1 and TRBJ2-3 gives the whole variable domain KAGVTQTPRYLIKTRGQQVTLSCSPISGHRSVSWYQQTPGQGLQFLFEYFSETQRNKGNFPGRFSGRQFSNSRSEMNVSTLELGDSALYLCASSWSADTQYFGPGTRLTVL.

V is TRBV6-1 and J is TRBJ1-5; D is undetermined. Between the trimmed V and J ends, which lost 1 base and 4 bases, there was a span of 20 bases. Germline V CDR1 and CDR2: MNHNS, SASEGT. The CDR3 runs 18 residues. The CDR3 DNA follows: TGTGCCAGCAGTGAAGTGGTTTCCCAGAGGAGCTGGAATCAGCCCCAGCATTTT. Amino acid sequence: CASSEVVSQRSWNQPQHF.

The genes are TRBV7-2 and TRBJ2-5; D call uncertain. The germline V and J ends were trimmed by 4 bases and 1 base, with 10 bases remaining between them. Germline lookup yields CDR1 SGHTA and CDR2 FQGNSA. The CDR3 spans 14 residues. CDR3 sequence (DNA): TGTGCCAGCAGCTCCCCCCCTACCCAAGAGACCCAGTACTTC. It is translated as CASSSPPTQETQYF.

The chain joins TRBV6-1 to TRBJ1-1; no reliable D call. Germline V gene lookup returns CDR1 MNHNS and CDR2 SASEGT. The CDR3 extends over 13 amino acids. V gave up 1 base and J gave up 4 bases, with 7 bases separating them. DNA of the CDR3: TGTGCCAGCAGTGAAGGTCAGATCACTGAAGCTTTCTTT. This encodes CASSEGQITEAFF.

The CDR3 protein is CASGQGLSGNTIYF. The CDR3 bases are TGTGCCTCAGGACAGGGGCTCTCTGGAAACACCATATATTTT. V and J are TRBV10-3 and TRBJ1-3, with 9 bases that match TRBD1. Trimming took 11 bases from V and 0 from J; bases not matched to a gene: 5. The CDR3 spans 14 residues. CDR1 and CDR2 from the germline V gene are ENHRY and SYGVKD.

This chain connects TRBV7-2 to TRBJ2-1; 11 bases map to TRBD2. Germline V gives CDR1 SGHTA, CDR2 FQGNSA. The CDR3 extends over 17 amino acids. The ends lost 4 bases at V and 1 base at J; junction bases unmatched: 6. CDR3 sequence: CASSSRGLAGSYNEQFF. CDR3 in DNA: TGTGCCAGCAGCTCCCGCGGACTAGCGGGTTCCTACAATGAGCAGTTCTTC.

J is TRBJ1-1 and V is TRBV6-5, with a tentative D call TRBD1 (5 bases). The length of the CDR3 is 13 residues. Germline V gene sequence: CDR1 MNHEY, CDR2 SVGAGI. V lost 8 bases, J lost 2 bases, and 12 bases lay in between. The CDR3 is CASRRGRNTEAFF. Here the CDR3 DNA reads TGTGCCAGCCGTCGGGGCAGAAACACTGAAGCTTTCTTT.

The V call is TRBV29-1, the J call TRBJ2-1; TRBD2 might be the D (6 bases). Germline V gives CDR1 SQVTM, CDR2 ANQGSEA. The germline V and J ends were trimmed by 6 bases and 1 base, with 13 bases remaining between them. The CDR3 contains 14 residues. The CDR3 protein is CSVRGGASYNEQFF. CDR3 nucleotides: TGCAGCGTCCGAGGCGGGGCGTCCTACAATGAGCAGTTCTTC.

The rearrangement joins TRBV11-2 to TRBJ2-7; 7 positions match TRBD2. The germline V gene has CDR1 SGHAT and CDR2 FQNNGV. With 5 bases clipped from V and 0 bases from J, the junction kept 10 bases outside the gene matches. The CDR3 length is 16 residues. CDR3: CASSPLGGGSSYEQYF. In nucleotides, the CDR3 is TGTGCCAGCAGCCCACTCGGCGGGGGAAGCTCCTACGAGCAGTACTTC.

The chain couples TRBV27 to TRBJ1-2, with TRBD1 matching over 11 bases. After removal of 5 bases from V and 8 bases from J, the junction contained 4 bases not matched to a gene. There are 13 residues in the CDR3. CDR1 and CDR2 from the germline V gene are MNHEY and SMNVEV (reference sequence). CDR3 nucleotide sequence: TGTGCCAGCAGTCCATGGACAGGGGGCGGCTACACCTTC. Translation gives CASSPWTGGGYTF.

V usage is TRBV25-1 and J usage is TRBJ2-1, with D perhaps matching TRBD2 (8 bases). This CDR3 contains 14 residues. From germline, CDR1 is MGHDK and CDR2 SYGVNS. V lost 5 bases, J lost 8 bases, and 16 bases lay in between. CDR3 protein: CASSKGASGYEQFF. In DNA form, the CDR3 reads TGTGCCAGCAGTAAGGGGGCTAGCGGGTATGAGCAGTTCTTC.

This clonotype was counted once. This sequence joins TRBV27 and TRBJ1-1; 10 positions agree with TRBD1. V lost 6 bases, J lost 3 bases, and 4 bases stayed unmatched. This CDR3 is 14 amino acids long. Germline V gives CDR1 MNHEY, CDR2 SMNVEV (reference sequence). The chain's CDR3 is CASRDRGHYTEAFF. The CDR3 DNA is TGTGCCAGCAGAGACAGGGGGCACTACACTGAAGCTTTCTTT.

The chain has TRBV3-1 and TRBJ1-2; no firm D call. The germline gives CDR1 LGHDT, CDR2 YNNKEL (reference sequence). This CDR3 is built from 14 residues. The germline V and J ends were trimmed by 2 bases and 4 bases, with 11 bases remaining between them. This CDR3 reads CASSQPEVGYGYTF. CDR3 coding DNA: TGTGCCAGCAGCCAACCCGAGGTGGGCTATGGCTACACCTTC.

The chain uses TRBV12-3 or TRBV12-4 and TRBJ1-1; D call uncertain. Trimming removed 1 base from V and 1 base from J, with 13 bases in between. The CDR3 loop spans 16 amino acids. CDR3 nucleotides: TGTGCCAGCAGTTTAGGGGGAAGGAGTACGAACACTGAAGCTTTCTTT. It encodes CASSLGGRSTNTEAFF.

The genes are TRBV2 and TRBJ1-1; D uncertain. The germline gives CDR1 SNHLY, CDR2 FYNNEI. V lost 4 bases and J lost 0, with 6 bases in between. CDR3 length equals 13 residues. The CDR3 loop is CASSVYMNTEAFF. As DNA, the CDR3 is TGTGCCAGCAGTGTTTACATGAACACTGAAGCTTTCTTT.

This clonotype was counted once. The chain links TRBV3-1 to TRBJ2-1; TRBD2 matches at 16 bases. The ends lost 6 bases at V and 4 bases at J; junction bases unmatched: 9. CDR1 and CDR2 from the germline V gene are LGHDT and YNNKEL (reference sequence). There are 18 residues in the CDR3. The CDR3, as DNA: TGTGCCAGCAGGGGACTAGCGGGAGGGCAATTGAAGTACAATGAGCAGTTCTTC. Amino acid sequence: CASRGLAGGQLKYNEQFF.

The CDR3, as DNA: TGCGCCAGCAGCTTGACAGGGCCTCAAGAGACCCAGTACTTC. This sequence encodes CASSLTGPQETQYF. This chain joins TRBV5-1 and TRBJ2-5; TRBD1 is a possible D gene (6 bases). CDR3 size: 14 residues. Germline CDR1 SGHRS, CDR2 YFSETQ. Trimming cost V 1 base and J 2 bases, with 9 bases left between them.

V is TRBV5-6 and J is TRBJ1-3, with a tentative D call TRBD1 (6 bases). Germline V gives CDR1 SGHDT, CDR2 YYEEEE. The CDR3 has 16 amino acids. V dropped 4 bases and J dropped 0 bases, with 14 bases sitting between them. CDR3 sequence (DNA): TGTGCCAGCAGCCTAGATGACAGGTTCTCTGGAAACACCATATATTTT. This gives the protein CASSLDDRFSGNTIYF.

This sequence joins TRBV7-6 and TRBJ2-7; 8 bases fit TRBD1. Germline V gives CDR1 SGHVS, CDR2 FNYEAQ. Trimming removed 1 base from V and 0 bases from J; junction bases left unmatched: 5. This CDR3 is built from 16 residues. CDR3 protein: CASSLVRGQDSYEQYF. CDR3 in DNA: TGTGCCAGCAGCTTAGTCCGGGGACAGGACTCCTACGAGCAGTACTTC.

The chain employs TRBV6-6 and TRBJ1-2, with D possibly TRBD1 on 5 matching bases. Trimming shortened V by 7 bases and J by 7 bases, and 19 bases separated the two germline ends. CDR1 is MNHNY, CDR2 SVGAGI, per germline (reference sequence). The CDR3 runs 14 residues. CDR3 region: CASNQISIQAGYTF. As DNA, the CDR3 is TGTGCCAGCAACCAAATTTCCATACAGGCTGGCTACACCTTC.

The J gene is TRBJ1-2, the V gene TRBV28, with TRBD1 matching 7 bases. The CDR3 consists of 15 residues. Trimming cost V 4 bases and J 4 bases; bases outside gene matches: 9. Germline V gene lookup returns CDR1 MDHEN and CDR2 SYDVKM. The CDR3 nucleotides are TGTGCCAGCAGTTCACCCCCAGGGGGAGGCTATGGCTACACCTTC. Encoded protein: CASSSPPGGGYGYTF.

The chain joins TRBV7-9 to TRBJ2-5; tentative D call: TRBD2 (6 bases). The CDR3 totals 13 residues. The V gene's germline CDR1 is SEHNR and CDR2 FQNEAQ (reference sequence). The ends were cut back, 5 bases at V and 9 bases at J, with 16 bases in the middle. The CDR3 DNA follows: TGTGCCAGCAGCCGTAGCCCGGGGGTGCCCCAGTACTTC. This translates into CASSRSPGVPQYF.

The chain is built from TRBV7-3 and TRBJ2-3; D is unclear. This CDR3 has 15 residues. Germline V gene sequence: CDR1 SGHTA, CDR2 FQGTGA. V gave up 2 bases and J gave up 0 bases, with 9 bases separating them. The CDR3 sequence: CASSLRGASTDTQYF. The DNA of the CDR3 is TGTGCCAGCAGCTTACGCGGAGCTAGCACAGATACGCAGTATTTT.

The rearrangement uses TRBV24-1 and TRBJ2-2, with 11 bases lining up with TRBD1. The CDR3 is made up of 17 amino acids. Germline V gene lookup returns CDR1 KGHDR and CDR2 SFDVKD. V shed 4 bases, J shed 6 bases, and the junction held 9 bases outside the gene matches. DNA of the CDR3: TGTGCCACCAGTGAGCCTTCCGGGACAGGGGGGTCCGGGGAGCTGTTTTTT. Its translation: CATSEPSGTGGSGELFF.

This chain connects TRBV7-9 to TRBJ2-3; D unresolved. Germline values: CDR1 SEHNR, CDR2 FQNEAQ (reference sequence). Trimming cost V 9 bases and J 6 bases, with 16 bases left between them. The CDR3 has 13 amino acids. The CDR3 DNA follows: TGTGCCAGTCGCGCTTCGGCCGGTGATACGCAGTATTTT. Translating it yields CASRASAGDTQYF.